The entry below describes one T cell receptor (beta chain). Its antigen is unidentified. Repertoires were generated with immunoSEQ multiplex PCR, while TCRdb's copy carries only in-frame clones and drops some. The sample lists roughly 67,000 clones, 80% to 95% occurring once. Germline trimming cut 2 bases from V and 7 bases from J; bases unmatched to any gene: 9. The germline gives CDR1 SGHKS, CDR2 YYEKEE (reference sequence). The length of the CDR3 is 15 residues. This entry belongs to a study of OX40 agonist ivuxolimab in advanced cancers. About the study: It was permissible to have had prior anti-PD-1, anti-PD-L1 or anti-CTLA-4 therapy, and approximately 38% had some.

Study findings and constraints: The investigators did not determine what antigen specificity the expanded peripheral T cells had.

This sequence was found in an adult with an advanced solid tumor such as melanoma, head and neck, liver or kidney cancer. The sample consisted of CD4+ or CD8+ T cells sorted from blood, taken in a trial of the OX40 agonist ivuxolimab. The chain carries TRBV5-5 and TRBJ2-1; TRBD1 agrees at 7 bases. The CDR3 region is CASSFKADRANEQFF. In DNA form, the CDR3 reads TGTGCCAGCAGCTTCAAAGCCGACAGGGCAAATGAGCAGTTCTTC.